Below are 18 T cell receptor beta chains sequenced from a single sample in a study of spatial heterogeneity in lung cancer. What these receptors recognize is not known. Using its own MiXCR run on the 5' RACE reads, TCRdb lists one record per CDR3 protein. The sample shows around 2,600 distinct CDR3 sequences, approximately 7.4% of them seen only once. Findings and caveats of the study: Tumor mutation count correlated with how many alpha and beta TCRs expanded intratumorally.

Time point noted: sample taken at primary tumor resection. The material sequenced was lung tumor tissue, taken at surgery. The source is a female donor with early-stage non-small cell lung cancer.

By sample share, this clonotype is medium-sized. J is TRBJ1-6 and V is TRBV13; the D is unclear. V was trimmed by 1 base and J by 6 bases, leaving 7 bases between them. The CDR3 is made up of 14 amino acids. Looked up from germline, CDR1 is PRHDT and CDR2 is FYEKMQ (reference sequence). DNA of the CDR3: TGTGCCAGCAGCTTAGCCCCCCCTAATTCACCCCTCCACTTT. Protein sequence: CASSLAPPNSPLHF. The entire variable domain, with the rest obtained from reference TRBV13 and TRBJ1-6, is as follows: AAGVIQSPRHLIKEKRETATLKCYPIPRHDTVYWYQQGPGQDPQFLISFYEKMQSDKGSIPDRFSAQQFSDYHSELNMSSLELGDSALYFCASSLAPPNSPLHFGNGTRLTVT.

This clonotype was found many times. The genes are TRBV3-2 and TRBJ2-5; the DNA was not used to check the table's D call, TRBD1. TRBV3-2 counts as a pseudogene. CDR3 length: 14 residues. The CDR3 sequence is CASSQTTGEETQYF. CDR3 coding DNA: TGTGCCAGCAGCCAGACCACAGGGGAAGAGACCCAGTACTTC.

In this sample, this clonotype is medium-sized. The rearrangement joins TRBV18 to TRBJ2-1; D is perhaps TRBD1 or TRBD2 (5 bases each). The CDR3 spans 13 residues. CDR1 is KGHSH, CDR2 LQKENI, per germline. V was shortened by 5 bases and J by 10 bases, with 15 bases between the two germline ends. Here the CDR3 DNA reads TGTGCCAGCTCAGAAATGGGGGAGTGGGAGCAGTTCTTC. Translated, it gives CASSEMGEWEQFF.

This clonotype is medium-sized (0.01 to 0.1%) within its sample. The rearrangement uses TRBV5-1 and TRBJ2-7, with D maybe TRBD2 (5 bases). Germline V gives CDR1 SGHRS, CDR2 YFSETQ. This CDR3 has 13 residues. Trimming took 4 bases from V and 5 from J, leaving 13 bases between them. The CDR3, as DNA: TGCGCCAGCAGCCCCGGGGTTAGGGACGAGCAGTACTTC. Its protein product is CASSPGVRDEQYF. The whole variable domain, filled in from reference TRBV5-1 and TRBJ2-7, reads KAGVTQTPRYLIKTRGQQVTLSCSPISGHRSVSWYQQTPGQGLQFLFEYFSETQRNKGNFPGRFSGRQFSNSRSEMNVSTLELGDSALYLCASSPGVRDEQYFGPGTRLTVT.

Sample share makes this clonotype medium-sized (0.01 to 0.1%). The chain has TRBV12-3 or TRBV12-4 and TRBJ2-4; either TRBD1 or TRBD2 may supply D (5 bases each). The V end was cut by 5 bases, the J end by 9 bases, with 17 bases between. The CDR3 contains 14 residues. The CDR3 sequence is CASSRAGTGGIQYF. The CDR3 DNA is TGTGCCAGCAGTCGGGCGGGCACAGGTGGCATTCAGTACTTC.

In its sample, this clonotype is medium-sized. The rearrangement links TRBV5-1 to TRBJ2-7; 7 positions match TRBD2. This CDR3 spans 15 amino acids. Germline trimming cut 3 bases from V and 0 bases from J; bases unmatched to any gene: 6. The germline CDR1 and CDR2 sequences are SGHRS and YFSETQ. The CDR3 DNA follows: TGCGCCAGCAGCTCAAGCGGGGCGTCCTCCTACGAGCAGTACTTC. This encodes CASSSSGASSYEQYF. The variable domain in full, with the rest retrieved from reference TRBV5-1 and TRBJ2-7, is KAGVTQTPRYLIKTRGQQVTLSCSPISGHRSVSWYQQTPGQGLQFLFEYFSETQRNKGNFPGRFSGRQFSNSRSEMNVSTLELGDSALYLCASSSSGASSYEQYFGPGTRLTVT.

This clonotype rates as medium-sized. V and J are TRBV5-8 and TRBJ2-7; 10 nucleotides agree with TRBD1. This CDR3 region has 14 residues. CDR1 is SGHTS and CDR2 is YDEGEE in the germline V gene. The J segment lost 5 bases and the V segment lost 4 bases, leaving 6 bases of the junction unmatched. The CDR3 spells CASSHGTGADEQYF. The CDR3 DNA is TGTGCCAGCAGCCACGGGACAGGGGCCGACGAGCAGTACTTC.

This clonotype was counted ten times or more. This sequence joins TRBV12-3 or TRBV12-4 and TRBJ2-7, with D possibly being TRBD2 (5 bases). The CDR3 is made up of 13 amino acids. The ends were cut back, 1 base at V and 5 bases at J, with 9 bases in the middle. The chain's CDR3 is CASSLGGSDEQYF. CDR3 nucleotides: TGTGCCAGCAGTTTAGGAGGGTCTGACGAGCAGTACTTC.

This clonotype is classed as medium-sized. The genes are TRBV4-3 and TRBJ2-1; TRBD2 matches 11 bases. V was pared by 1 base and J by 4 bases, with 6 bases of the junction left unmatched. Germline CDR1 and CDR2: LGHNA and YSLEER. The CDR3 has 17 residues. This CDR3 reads CASSQGRIAGGYNEQFF. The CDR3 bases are TGCGCCAGCAGCCAAGGTCGTATAGCGGGGGGGTACAATGAGCAGTTCTTC.

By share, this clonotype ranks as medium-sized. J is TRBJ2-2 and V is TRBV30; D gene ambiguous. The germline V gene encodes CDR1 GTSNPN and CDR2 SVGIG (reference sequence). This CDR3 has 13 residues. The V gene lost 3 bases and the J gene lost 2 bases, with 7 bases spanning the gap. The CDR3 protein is CAWRWGNTGELFF. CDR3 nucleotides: TGTGCCTGGAGATGGGGAAACACCGGGGAGCTGTTTTTT. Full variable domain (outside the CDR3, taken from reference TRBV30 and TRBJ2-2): SQTIHQWPATLVQPVGSPLSLECTVEGTSNPNLYWYRQAAGRGLQLLFYSVGIGQISSEVPQNLSASRPQDRQFILSSKKLLLSDSGFYLCAWRWGNTGELFFGEGSRLTVL.

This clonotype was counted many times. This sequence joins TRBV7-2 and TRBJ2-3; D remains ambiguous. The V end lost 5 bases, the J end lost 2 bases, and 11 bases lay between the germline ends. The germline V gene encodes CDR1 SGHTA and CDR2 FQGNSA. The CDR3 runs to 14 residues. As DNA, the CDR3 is TGTGCCAGCAGCCTCACGAGTGTCACAGATACGCAGTATTTT. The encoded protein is CASSLTSVTDTQYF.

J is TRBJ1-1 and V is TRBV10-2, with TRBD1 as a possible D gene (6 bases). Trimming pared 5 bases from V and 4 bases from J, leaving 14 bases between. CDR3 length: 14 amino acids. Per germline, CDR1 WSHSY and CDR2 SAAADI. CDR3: CASSSQGKGTEAFF. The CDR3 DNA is TGCGCCAGCAGTTCACAGGGCAAGGGCACTGAAGCTTTCTTT.

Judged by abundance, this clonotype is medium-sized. This chain's CDR3 is CASRNPGGGYTF. In DNA, the CDR3 is TGTGCCAGCAGAAACCCAGGGGGTGGCTACACCTTC. V and J are TRBV6-5 and TRBJ1-2, with 7 bases aligning to TRBD1. The CDR3 is 12 amino acids. Trimming took 6 bases from V and 7 from J; bases not matched to a gene: 5. The germline V gene has CDR1 MNHEY and CDR2 SVGAGI.

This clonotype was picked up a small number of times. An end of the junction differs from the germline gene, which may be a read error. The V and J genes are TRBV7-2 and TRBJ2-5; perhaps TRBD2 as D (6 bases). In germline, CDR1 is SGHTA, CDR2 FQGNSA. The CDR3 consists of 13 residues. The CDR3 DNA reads TGTGCCAGCAGCCCTCCCGGGACTTACCCTTGGAACTTC. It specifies CASSPPGTYPWNF. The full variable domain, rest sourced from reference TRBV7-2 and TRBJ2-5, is GAGVSQSPSNKVTEKGKDVELRCDPISGHTALYWYRQSLGQGLEFLIYFQGNSAPDKSGLPSDRFSAERTGGSVSTLTIQRTQQEDSAVYLCASSPPGTYPWNFGPGTRLLVL.

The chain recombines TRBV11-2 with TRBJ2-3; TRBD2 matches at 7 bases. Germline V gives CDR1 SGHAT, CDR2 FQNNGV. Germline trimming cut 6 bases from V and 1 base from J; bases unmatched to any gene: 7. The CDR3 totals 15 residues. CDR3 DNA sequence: TGTGCCAGCAGATCGGCTGCGGGGGGCACAGATACGCAGTATTTT. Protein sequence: CASRSAAGGTDTQYF.

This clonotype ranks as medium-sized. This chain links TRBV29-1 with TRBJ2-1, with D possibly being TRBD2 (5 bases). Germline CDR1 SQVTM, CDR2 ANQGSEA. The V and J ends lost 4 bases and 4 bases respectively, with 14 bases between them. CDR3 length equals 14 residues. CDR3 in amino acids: CSVVASAGYNEQFF. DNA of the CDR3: TGCAGCGTTGTTGCCAGTGCGGGTTACAATGAGCAGTTCTTC.

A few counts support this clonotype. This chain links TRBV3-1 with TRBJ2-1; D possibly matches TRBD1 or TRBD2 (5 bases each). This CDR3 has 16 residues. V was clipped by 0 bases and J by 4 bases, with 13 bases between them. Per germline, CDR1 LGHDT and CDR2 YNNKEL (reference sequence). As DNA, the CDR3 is TGTGCCAGCAGCCAAGATCGTGGGGGAGATTACAATGAGCAGTTCTTC. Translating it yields CASSQDRGGDYNEQFF.

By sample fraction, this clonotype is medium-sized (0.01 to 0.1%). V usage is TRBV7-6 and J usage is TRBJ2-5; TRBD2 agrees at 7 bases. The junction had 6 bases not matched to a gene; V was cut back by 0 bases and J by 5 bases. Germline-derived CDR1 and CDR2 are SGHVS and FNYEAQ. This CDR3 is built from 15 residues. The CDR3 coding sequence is TGTGCCAGCAGCTTAGCGGGGGGGAGCGGCGAGACCCAGTACTTC. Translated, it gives CASSLAGGSGETQYF. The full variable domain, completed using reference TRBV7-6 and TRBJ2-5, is GAGVSQSPRYKVTKRGQDVALRCDPISGHVSLYWYRQALGQGPEFLTYFNYEAQQDKSGLPNDRFSAERPEGSISTLTIQRTEQRDSAMYRCASSLAGGSGETQYFGPGTRLLVL.